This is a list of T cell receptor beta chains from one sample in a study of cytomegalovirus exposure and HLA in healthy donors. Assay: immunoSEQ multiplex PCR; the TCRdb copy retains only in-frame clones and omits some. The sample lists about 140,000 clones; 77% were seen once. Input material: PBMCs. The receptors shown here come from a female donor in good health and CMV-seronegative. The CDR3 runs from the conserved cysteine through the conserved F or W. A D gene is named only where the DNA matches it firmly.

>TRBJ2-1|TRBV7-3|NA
CASSPDQRPYNEQFF
TGTGCCAGCAGCCCCGATCAGCGCCCTTACAATGAGCAGTTCTTC
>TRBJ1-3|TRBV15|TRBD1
CATSTGQTFSGNTIYF
TGTGCCACCAGCACGGGACAGACATTCTCTGGAAACACCATATATTTT
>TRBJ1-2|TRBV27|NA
CASSLSGSIYGYTF
TGTGCCAGCAGTTTGTCGGGGTCCATCTATGGCTACACCTTC
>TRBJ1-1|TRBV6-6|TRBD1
CASSYTQGGSEAFF
TGTGCCAGCAGTTACACACAGGGGGGATCTGAAGCTTTCTTT
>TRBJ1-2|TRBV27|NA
CASRKQGGDGYTF
TGTGCCAGCAGGAAACAGGGAGGGGATGGCTACACCTTC
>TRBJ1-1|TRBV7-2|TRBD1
CASSPPPRGTTEAFF
TGTGCCAGCAGCCCGCCCCCCAGGGGGACCACTGAAGCTTTCTTT
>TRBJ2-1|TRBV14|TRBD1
CASSATGGAGNEQFF
TGTGCCAGCAGCGCAACAGGGGGCGCAGGCAATGAGCAGTTCTTC
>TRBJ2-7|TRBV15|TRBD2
CATSRVGGTSGKSNEQYF
TGTGCCACCAGCAGAGTGGGCGGGACTAGCGGGAAGTCGAACGAGCAGTACTTC
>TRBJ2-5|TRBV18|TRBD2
CASSPSGGARETQYF
TGTGCCAGCTCTCCTAGCGGGGGGGCCCGGGAGACCCAGTACTTC
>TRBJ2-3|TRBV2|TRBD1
CASGDRAFTDTQYF
TGTGCCAGCGGGGACAGGGCATTCACAGATACGCAGTATTTT
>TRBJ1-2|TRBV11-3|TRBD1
CASSQDRGYGYTF
TGTGCCAGCAGCCAGGACAGGGGGTATGGCTACACCTTC
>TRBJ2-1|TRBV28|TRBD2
CASSWGRASGSIEQFF
TGTGCCAGCAGTTGGGGCCGGGCTAGCGGGAGTATTGAGCAGTTCTTC
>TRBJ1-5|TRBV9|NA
CASSVGLLVQPQHF
TGTGCCAGCAGCGTAGGACTTTTAGTTCAGCCCCAGCATTTT